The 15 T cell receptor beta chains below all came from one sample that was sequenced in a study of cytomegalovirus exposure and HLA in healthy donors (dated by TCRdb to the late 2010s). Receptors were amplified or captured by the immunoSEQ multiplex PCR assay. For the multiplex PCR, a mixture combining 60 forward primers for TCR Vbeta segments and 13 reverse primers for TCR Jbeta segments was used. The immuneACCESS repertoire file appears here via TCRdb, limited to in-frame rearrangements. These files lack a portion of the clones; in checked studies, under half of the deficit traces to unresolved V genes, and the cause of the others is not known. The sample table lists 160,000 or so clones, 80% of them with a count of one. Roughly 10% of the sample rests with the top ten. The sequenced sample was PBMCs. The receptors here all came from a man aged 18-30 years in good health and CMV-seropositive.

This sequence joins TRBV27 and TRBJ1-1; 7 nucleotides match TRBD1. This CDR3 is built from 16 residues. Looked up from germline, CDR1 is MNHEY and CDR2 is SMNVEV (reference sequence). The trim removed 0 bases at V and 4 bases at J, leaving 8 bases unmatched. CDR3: CASSLSVEGAFTEAFF. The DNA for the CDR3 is TGTGCCAGCAGTTTATCGGTAGAGGGGGCCTTCACTGAAGCTTTCTTT.

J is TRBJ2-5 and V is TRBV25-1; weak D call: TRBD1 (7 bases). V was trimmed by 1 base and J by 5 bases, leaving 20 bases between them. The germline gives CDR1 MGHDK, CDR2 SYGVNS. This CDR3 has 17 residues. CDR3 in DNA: TGTGCCAGCAGTGAATCGATAGGAGGGGGCGCGTGGGAGACCCAGTACTTC. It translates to CASSESIGGGAWETQYF.

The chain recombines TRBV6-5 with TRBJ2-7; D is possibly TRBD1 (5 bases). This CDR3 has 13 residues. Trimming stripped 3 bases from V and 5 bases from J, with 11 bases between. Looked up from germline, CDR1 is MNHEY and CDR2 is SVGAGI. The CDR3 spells CASSYNRLHEQYF. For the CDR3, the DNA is TGTGCCAGCAGTTATAACAGGCTCCACGAGCAGTACTTC.

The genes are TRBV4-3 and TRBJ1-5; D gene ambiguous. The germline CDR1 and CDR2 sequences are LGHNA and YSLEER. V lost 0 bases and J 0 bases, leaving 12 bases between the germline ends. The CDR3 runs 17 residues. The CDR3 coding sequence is TGCGCCAGCAGCCAAGACCCCGCTAGCATTAGCAATCAGCCCCAGCATTTT. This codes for CASSQDPASISNQPQHF.

The CDR3 reads CASSIVSSYEQYF. DNA of the CDR3: TGTGCCAGTAGTATAGTCAGCTCCTACGAGCAGTACTTC. The V and J genes are TRBV19 and TRBJ2-7; D not resolved. The V end lost 1 base, the J end lost 0 bases, and 4 bases lay between the germline ends. Germline CDR1 is LNHDA and CDR2 is SQIVND (reference sequence). The CDR3 is made up of 13 amino acids.

The chain's CDR3 is CASSEVPARGTDTQYF. The CDR3 DNA is TGTGCCAGCAGTGAAGTACCGGCCAGGGGGACAGATACGCAGTATTTT. This chain links TRBV6-1 with TRBJ2-3; 7 bases are shared with TRBD1. Losses at the gene ends were 1 base for V and 3 bases for J; bases not matched to a gene: 7. Germline V gene lookup returns CDR1 MNHNS and CDR2 SASEGT. The CDR3 consists of 16 residues.

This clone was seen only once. CDR3 coding DNA: TGTGCCAGCCAAGGGACATTATACAATGAGCAGTTCTTC. It codes for CASQGTLYNEQFF. The chain joins TRBV7-9 to TRBJ2-1, with a possible D match to TRBD1 (6 bases). The CDR3 has 13 amino acids. In germline, CDR1 is SEHNR, CDR2 FQNEAQ (reference sequence). Deletions cut 8 bases from V and 4 bases from J, with 12 bases between.

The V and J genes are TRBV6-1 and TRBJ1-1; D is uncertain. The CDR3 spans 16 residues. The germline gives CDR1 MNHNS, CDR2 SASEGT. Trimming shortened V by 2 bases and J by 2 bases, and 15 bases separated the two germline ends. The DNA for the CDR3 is TGTGCCAGCAGTGAAAGATTCTTAGTGCTCAACACTGAAGCTTTCTTT. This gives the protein CASSERFLVLNTEAFF.

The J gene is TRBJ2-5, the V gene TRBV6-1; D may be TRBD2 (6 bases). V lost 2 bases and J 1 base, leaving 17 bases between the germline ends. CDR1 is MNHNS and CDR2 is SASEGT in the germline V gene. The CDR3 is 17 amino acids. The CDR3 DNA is TGTGCCAGCAGTGAAAGGGGAGGAGTACGCCTCCAAGAGACCCAGTACTTC. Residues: CASSERGGVRLQETQYF.

The CDR3 is CASSQSGTGQPQHF. For the CDR3, the DNA is TGCGCCAGCAGCCAAAGCGGGACAGGTCAGCCCCAGCATTTT. The chain combines TRBV5-1 with TRBJ1-5; TRBD1 matches 8 bases. The CDR3 consists of 14 residues. With V trimmed by 4 bases and J by 6 bases, 6 bases remained unmatched. CDR1 and CDR2 from the germline V gene are SGHRS and YFSETQ.

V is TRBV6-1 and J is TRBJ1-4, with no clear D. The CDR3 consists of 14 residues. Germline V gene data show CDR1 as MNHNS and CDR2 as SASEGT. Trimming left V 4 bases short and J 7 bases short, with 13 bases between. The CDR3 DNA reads TGTGCCAGCAGTGGACCCGTCGGGGTTGAAAAACTGTTTTTT. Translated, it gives CASSGPVGVEKLFF.

The CDR3 protein is CASSFRGELFF. In nucleotides, the CDR3 is TGTGCCAGCAGCTTTCGCGGGGAGCTGTTTTTT. The chain carries TRBV7-3 and TRBJ2-2; no firm D call. V lost 3 bases and J lost 7, with 3 bases in between. Germline values: CDR1 SGHTA, CDR2 FQGTGA. The CDR3 consists of 11 residues.

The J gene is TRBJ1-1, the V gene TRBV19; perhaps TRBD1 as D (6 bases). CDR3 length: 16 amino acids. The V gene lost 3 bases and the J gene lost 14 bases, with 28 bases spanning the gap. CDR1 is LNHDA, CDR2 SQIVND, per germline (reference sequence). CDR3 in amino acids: CASSILGGENTRLRFF. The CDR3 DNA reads TGTGCCAGTAGTATCTTAGGGGGGGAGAACACTCGGCTTCGGTTCTTT.

The CDR3 coding sequence is TGTGCCATCAGTGAGTGGGACACTCGTCCAACGGGGGGGGCTTTCTTT. Protein: CAISEWDTRPTGGAFF. The chain couples TRBV10-3 to TRBJ1-1, with a tentative D call TRBD1 (6 bases). Germline V gene lookup returns CDR1 ENHRY and CDR2 SYGVKD. The germline V and J ends were trimmed by 1 base and 11 bases, with 23 bases remaining between them. This CDR3 contains 16 residues.

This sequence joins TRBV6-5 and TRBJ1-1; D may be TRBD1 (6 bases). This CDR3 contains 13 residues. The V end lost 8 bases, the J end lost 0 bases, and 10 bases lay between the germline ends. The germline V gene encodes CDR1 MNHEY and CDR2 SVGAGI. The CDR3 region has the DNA TGTGCCAGCCGGGGGGCATTGAACACTGAAGCTTTCTTT. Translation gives CASRGALNTEAFF.